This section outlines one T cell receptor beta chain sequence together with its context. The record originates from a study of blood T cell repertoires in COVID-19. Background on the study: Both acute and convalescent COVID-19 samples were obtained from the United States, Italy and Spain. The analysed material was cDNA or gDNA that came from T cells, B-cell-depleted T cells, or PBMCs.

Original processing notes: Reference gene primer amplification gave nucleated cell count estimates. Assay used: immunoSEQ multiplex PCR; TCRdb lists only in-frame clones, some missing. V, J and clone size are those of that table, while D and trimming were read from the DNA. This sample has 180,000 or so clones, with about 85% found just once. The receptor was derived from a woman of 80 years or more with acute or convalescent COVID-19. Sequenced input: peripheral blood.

The CDR3 nucleotides are TGTGCCAGCACGCACGGGGGGATCATGAACACTGAAGCTTTCTTT. Its translation is CASTHGGIMNTEAFF. This rearrangement joins TRBV3-1 (or the pseudogene TRBV3-2) to TRBJ1-1; a weak D match, TRBD1 (5 bases). V lost 7 bases and J lost 0, with 15 bases in between. Germline V gene sequence: CDR1 LGHDT, CDR2 YNNKEL (reference sequence). CDR3 length: 15 residues.